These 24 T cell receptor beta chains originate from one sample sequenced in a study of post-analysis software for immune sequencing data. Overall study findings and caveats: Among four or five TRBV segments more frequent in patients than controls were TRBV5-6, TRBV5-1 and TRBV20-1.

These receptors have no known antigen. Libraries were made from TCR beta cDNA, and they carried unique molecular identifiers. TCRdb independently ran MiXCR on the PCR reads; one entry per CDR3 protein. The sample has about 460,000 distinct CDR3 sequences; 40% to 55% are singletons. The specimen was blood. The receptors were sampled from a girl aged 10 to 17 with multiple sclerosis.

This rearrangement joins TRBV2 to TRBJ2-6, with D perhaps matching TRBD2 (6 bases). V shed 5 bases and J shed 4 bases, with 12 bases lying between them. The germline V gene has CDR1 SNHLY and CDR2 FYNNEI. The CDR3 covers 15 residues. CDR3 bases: TGTGCCAGCAGTCGGGACTGGAGGGGGGCCAACGTCCTGACTTTC. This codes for CASSRDWRGANVLTF.

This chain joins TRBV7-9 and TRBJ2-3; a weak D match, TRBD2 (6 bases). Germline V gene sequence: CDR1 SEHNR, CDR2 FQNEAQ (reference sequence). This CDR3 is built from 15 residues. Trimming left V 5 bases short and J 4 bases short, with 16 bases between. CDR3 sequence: CASSLGGTHADTQYF. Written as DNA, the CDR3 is TGTGCCAGCAGCCTCGGAGGGACCCACGCAGATACGCAGTATTTT.

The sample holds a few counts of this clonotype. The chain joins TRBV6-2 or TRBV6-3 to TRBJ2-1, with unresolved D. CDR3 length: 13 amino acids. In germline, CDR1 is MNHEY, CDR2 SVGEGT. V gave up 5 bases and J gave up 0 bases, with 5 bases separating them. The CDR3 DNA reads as TGTGCCAGCAGTGACCACTCCTACAATGAGCAGTTCTTC. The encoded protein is CASSDHSYNEQFF.

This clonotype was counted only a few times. DNA of the CDR3: TGTGCCAGCAGTACCTTAAGGGAGGCCCAAGAGACCCAGTACTTC. This sequence encodes CASSTLREAQETQYF. The V gene is TRBV6-2 or TRBV6-3, the J gene TRBJ2-5, with a possible D match to TRBD2 (6 bases). The V gene's germline CDR1 is MNHEY and CDR2 SVGEGT. The CDR3 has 15 residues. The V gene lost 5 bases and the J gene lost 1 base, with 14 bases spanning the gap.

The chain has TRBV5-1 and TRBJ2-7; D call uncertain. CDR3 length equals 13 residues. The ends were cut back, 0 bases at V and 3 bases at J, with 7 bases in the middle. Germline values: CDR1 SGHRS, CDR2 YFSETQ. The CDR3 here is CASSLDGYYEQYF. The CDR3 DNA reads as TGCGCCAGCAGCTTGGATGGGTACTACGAGCAGTACTTC.

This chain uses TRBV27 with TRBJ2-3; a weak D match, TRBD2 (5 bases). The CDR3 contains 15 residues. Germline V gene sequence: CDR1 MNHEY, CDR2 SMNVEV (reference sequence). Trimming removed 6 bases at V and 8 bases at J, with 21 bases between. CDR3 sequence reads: CASSLAPAPPGTQYF. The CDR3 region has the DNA TGTGCCAGCAGCCTAGCTCCGGCCCCACCGGGTACGCAGTATTTT.

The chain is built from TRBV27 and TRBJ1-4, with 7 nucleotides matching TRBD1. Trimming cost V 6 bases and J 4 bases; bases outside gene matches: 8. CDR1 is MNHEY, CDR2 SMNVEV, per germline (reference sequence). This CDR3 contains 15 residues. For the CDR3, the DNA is TGTGCCAGCAGGGCAGGGACAGTGATTAATGAAAAACTGTTTTTT. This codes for CASRAGTVINEKLFF.

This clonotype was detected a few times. In DNA, the CDR3 is TGCAGTGCTAGGGGACTCCGCGATGAGCAGTTCTTC. Its translation is CSARGLRDEQFF. The chain links TRBV20-1 to TRBJ2-1; D perhaps matches TRBD2 (6 bases). V lost 3 bases, J lost 8 bases, and 11 bases lay in between. Germline CDR1 and CDR2: DFQATT and SNEGSKA (reference sequence). CDR3 length equals 12 residues.

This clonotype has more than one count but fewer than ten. This CDR3 is CASSPSRDEQYF. As DNA, the CDR3 is TGTGCCAGCAGCCCTTCTCGGGACGAGCAGTACTTC. The chain combines TRBV7-9 with TRBJ2-7; D ambiguous. V was trimmed by 5 bases and J by 5 bases, leaving 10 bases between them. The germline V gene encodes CDR1 SEHNR and CDR2 FQNEAQ (reference sequence). The CDR3 is 12 amino acids.

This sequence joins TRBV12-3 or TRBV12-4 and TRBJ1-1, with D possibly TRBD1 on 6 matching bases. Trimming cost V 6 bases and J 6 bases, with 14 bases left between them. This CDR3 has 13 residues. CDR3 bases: TGTGCCAGCAGACAGGGAGGGGAGGCTGAAGCTTTCTTT. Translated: CASRQGGEAEAFF.

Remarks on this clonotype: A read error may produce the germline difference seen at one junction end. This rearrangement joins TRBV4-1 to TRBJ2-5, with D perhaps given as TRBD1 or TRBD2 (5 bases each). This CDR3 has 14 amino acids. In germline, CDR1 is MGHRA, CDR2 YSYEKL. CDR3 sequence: CASSQRDAVETQHF. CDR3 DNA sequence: TGCGCCAGCAGCCAACGGGACGCCGTTGAGACCCAGCACTTC.

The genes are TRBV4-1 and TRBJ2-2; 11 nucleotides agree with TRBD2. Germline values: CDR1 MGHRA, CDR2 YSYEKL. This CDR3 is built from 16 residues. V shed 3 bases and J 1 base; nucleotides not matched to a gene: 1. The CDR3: CASSQGLAENTGELFF. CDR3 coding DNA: TGCGCCAGCAGCCAGGGACTAGCGGAGAACACCGGGGAGCTGTTTTTT.

The CDR3 DNA reads TGTGCCAGCAGCCGAGGACTAGCGGGAGGGCCCTCCTACGAGCAGTACTTC. Translating gives CASSRGLAGGPSYEQYF. The genes are TRBV3-1 and TRBJ2-7; 15 bases agree with TRBD2. Germline trimming cut 4 bases from V and 0 bases from J; bases unmatched to any gene: 4. There are 17 residues in the CDR3. The germline gives CDR1 LGHDT, CDR2 YNNKEL (reference sequence).

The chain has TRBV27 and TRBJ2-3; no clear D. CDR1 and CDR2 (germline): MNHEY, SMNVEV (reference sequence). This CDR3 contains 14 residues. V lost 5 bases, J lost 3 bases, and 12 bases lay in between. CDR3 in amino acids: CASSPSTGTDTQYF. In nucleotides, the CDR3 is TGTGCCAGCAGTCCCTCGACTGGAACAGATACGCAGTATTTT.

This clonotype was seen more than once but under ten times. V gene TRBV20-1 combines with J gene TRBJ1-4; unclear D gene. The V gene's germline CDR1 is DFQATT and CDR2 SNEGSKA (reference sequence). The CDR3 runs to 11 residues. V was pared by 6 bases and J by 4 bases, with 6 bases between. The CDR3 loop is CSARGNEKLFF. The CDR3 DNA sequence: TGCAGTGCCCGCGGTAATGAAAAACTGTTTTTT.

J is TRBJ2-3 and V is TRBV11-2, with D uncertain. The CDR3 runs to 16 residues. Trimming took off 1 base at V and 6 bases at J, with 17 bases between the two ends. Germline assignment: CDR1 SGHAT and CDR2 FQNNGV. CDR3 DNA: TGTGCCAGCAGCTTAGGAGTGCAGGTCCTGTCGGATACGCAGTATTTT. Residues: CASSLGVQVLSDTQYF.

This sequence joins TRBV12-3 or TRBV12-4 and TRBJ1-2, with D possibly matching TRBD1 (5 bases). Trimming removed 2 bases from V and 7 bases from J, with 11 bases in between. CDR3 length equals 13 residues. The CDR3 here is CASSLRRGGGYTF. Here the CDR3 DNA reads TGTGCCAGCAGTTTAAGGAGGGGTGGTGGCTACACCTTC.

The CDR3 bases are TGTGCCAGCAGTAGTAGGGCGGACAGACGGAACACTGAAGCTTTCTTT. Translated, it gives CASSSRADRRNTEAFF. V gene TRBV28 combines with J gene TRBJ1-1, with D possibly TRBD1 on 6 matching bases. The ends were cut back, 5 bases at V and 1 base at J, with 17 bases in the middle. The CDR3 loop spans 16 amino acids. The germline CDR1 and CDR2 sequences are MDHEN and SYDVKM. Variable domain in full (rest from reference TRBV28 and TRBJ1-1): DVKVTQSSRYLVKRTGEKVFLECVQDMDHENMFWYRQDPGLGLRLIYFSYDVKMKEKGDIPEGYSVSREKKERFSLILESASTNQTSMYLCASSSRADRRNTEAFFGQGTRLTVV.

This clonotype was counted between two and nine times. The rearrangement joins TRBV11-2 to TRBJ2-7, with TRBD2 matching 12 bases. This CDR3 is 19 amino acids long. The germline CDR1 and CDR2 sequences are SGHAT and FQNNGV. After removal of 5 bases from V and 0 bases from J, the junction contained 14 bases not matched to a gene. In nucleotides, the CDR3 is TGTGCCAGCAGCCGAAAGACTAGCGGGAGAACAAAAGACTCCTACGAGCAGTACTTC. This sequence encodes CASSRKTSGRTKDSYEQYF.

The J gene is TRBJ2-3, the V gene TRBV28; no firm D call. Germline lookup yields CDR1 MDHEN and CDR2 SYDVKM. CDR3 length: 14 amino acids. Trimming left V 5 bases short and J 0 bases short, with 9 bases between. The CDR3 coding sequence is TGTGCCAGCAGTGGCGATTCTAGCACAGATACGCAGTATTTT. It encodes CASSGDSSTDTQYF.

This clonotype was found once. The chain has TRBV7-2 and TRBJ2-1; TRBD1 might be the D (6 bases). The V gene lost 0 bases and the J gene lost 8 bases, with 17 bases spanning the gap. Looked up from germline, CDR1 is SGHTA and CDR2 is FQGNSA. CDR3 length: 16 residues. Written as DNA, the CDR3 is TGTGCCAGCAGCTTAGCGCGGTGGCAGGGGAGTCATGAGCAGTTCTTC. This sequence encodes CASSLARWQGSHEQFF.

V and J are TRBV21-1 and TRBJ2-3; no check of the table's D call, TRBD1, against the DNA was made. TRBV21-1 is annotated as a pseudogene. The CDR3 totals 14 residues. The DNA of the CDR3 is TGTGCCAGCAGCAACGACCAGGGGACAGATACGCAGTATTTT. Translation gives CASSNDQGTDTQYF.

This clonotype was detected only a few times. The CDR3 bases are TGTGCCAGCTCTCAGGGGGGACGTCGGGATACGCAGTATTTT. This translates into CASSQGGRRDTQYF. The V and J genes are TRBV28 and TRBJ2-3; TRBD1 is a possible D gene (7 bases). This CDR3 spans 14 amino acids. Between the trimmed V and J ends, which lost 8 bases and 6 bases, there was a span of 18 bases. Germline V CDR1 and CDR2: MDHEN, SYDVKM. The full variable domain, its missing parts supplied by reference TRBV28 and TRBJ2-3, is DVKVTQSSRYLVKRTGEKVFLECVQDMDHENMFWYRQDPGLGLRLIYFSYDVKMKEKGDIPEGYSVSREKKERFSLILESASTNQTSMYLCASSQGGRRDTQYFGPGTRLTVL.

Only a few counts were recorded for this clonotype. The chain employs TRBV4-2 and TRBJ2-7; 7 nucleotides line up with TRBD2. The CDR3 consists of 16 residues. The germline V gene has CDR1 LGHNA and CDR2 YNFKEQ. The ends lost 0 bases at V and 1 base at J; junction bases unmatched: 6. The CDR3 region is CASSQEGGGGSYEQYF. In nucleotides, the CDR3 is TGTGCCAGCAGCCAAGAAGGCGGCGGGGGTTCCTACGAGCAGTACTTC.